These 8 T cell receptor beta chains were sequenced from one sample in a study of cytomegalovirus exposure and HLA in healthy donors. 60 Vbeta and 13 Jbeta primers were used in PCR. The data were produced by immunoSEQ multiplex PCR, yet TCRdb's version contains in-frame clones alone and is incomplete. The data show approximately 110,000 clones, 70% to 85% seen once. The sequencing input was PBMCs. These receptors were obtained from a woman aged 18-30 years in good health and CMV-seronegative.

This chain uses TRBV2 with TRBJ1-2; D remains unclear. With 6 bases removed from V and 5 bases from J, the gap between germline ends came to 10 bases. Looked up from germline, CDR1 is SNHLY and CDR2 is FYNNEI. The CDR3 has 12 residues. CDR3 in DNA: TGTGCCAGCAGGGAGGACGGTTATGGCTACACCTTC. Amino acid sequence: CASREDGYGYTF.

The chain employs TRBV28 and TRBJ2-2; D gene uncertain. The CDR3 loop spans 16 amino acids. CDR1 and CDR2 (germline): MDHEN, SYDVKM. V was cut by 3 bases and J by 0 bases, with 11 bases left in between. The CDR3 protein is CASSFVGNPNTGELFF. CDR3 in DNA: TGTGCCAGCAGTTTTGTTGGCAACCCGAACACCGGGGAGCTGTTTTTT. The whole variable domain, filled in from reference TRBV28 and TRBJ2-2, reads DVKVTQSSRYLVKRTGEKVFLECVQDMDHENMFWYRQDPGLGLRLIYFSYDVKMKEKGDIPEGYSVSREKKERFSLILESASTNQTSMYLCASSFVGNPNTGELFFGEGSRLTVL.

This chain uses TRBV29-1 with TRBJ2-3; 7 nucleotides match TRBD1. Trimming removed 6 bases from V and 4 bases from J; junction bases left unmatched: 10. The CDR3 extends over 14 amino acids. CDR1 SQVTM and CDR2 ANQGSEA come from the germline V gene. The DNA for the CDR3 is TGCAGCGTCCGACAGGGTACGGACGCAGATACGCAGTATTTT. Translating gives CSVRQGTDADTQYF.

This clone appeared once. V gene TRBV19 combines with J gene TRBJ1-2; D gene unclear. V gave up 5 bases and J gave up 0 bases, with 13 bases separating them. This CDR3 comprises 15 residues. Germline assignment: CDR1 LNHDA and CDR2 SQIVND (reference sequence). The CDR3 protein is CASSDPALANYGYTF. DNA of the CDR3: TGTGCCAGTAGTGATCCCGCCCTAGCTAACTATGGCTACACCTTC.

V is TRBV5-8 and J is TRBJ2-2; possibly TRBD1 for D (6 bases). The CDR3 is 16 residues long. CDR1 is SGHTS and CDR2 is YDEGEE in the germline V gene. Trimming stripped 4 bases from V and 2 bases from J, with 15 bases between. The chain's CDR3 is CASSLRTDSNTGELFF. In nucleotides, the CDR3 is TGTGCCAGCAGCCTCCGGACAGACTCTAACACCGGGGAGCTGTTTTTT.

The genes are TRBV5-1 and TRBJ2-2; 8 bases fit TRBD1. The V segment lost 4 bases and the J segment 5 bases; nucleotides outside the gene matches: 4. Germline V gene data show CDR1 as SGHRS and CDR2 as YFSETQ. CDR3 length equals 14 residues. CDR3 coding DNA: TGCGCCAGCAGCACCTGGACAGGGACCGGGGAGCTGTTTTTT. It yields the protein CASSTWTGTGELFF.

The table lists this clone with a count of one. The CDR3 sequence is CASSPRAGWINTEAFF. CDR3 coding DNA: TGTGCCAGCAGCCCTCGGGCAGGGTGGATAAACACTGAAGCTTTCTTT. The V call is TRBV9, the J call TRBJ1-1, with D maybe TRBD1 (5 bases). This CDR3 is built from 16 residues. V was clipped by 4 bases and J by 2 bases, with 18 bases between them. CDR1 and CDR2 from the germline V gene are SGDLS and YYNGEE. The whole variable domain, filled in from reference TRBV9 and TRBJ1-1, reads DSGVTQTPKHLITATGQRVTLRCSPRSGDLSVYWYQQSLDQGLQFLIQYYNGEERAKGNILERFSAQQFPDLHSELNLSSLELGDSALYFCASSPRAGWINTEAFFGQGTRLTVV.

V is TRBV6-5 and J is TRBJ2-1; D might be TRBD2 (5 bases). From germline, CDR1 is MNHEY and CDR2 SVGAGI. Trimming left V 8 bases short and J 5 bases short, with 7 bases between. CDR3 size: 11 residues. The CDR3 sequence: CASQRDNEQFF. Here the CDR3 DNA reads TGTGCCAGCCAGAGGGACAATGAGCAGTTCTTC.